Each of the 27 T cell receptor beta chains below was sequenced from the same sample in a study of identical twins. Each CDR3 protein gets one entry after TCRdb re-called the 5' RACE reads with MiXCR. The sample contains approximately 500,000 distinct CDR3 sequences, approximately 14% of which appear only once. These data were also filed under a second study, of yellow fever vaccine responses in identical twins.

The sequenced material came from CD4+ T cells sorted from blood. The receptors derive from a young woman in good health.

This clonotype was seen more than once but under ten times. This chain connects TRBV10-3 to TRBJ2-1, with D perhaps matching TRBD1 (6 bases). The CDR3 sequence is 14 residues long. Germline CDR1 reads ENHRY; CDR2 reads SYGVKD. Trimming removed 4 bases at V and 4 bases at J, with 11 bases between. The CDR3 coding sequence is TGTGCCATCAGTGGGGGGACAACATACAATGAGCAGTTCTTC. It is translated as CAISGGTTYNEQFF.

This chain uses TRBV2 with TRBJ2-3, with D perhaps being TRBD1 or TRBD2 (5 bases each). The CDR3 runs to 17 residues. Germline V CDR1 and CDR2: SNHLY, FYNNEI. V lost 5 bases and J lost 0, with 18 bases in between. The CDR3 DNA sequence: TGTGCCAGCAGTCGGGGCATTTCCCCTACTAGCACAGATACGCAGTATTTT. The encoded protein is CASSRGISPTSTDTQYF.

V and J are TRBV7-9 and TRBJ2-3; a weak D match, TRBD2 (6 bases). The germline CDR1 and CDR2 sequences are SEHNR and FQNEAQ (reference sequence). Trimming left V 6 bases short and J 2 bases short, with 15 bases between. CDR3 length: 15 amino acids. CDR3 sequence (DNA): TGTGCCAGCAGAGCCGGGACTTCGAACACAGATACGCAGTATTTT. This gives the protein CASRAGTSNTDTQYF.

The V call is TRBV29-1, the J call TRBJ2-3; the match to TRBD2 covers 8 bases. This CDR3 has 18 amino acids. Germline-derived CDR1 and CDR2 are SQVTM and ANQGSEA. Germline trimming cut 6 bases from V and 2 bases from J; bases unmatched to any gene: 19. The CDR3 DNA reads TGCAGCGTCCCGACGGGGGGGAGGGGACTAGGCCCCACAGATACGCAGTATTTT. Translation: CSVPTGGRGLGPTDTQYF.

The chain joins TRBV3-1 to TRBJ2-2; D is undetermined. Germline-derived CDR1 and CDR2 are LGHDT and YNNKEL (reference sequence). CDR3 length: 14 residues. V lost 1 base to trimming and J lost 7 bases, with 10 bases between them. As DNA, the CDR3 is TGTGCCAGCAGCCAAGGAAGGGTCGGCGGGGAGCTGTTTTTT. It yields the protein CASSQGRVGGELFF.

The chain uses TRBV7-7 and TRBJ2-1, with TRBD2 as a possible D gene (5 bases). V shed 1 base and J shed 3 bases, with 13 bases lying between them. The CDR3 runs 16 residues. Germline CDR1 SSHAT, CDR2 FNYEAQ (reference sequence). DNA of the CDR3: TGTGCCAGCAGCTTAGGTGCGCAAACTAGCTACAATGAGCAGTTCTTC. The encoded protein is CASSLGAQTSYNEQFF.

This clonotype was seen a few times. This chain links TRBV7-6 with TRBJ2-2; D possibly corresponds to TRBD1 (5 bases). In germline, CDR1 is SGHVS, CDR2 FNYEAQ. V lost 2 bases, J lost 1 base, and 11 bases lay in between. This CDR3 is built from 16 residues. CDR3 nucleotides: TGTGCCAGCAGCTTACAGGGTACCCTGAACACCGGGGAGCTGTTTTTT. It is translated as CASSLQGTLNTGELFF.

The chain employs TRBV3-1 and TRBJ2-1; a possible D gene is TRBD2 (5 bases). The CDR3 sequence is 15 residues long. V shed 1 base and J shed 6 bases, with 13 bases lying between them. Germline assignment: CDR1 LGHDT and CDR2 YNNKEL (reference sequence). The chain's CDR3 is CASSQVAGVGNEQFF. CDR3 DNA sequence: TGTGCCAGCAGCCAAGTTGCCGGGGTCGGCAATGAGCAGTTCTTC.

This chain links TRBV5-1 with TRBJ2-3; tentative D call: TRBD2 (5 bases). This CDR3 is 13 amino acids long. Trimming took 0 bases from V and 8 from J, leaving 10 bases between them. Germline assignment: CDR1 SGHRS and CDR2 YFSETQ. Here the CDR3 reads CASSLAGLSTQYF. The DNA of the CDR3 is TGCGCCAGCAGCTTGGCCGGACTTTCTACGCAGTATTTT.

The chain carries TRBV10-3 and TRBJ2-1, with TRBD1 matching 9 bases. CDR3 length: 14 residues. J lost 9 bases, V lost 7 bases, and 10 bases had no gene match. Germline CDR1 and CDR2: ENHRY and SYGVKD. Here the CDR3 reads CAITAGQGLSEQFF. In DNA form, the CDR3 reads TGTGCCATCACCGCGGGACAGGGCCTCAGTGAGCAGTTCTTC.

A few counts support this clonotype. DNA of the CDR3: TGCAGTGCTACTAAGGGGGTTGTGGAGACCCAGTACTTC. Translated: CSATKGVVETQYF. The V gene is TRBV20-1, the J gene TRBJ2-5; TRBD1 might be the D (6 bases). The germline gives CDR1 DFQATT, CDR2 SNEGSKA (reference sequence). The CDR3 is 13 amino acids. V lost 4 bases and J 5 bases, leaving 14 bases between the germline ends.

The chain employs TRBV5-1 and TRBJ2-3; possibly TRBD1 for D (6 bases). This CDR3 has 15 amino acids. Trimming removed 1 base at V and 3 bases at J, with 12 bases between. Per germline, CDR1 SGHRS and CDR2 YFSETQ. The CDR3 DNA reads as TGCGCCAGCAGCTTGACAGGGATCTCAACAGATACGCAGTATTTT. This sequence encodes CASSLTGISTDTQYF.

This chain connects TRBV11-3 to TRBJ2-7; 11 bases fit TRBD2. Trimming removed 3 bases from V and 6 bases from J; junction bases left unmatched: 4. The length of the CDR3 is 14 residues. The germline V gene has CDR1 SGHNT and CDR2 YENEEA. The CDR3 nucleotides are TGTGCCAGCAGCTTCGGGACTAGCGGTGGCGAGCAGTACTTC. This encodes CASSFGTSGGEQYF. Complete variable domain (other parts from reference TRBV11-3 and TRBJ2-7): EAGVVQSPRYKIIEKKQPVAFWCNPISGHNTLYWYLQNLGQGPELLIRYENEEAVDDSQLPKDRFSAERLKGVDSTLKIQPAELGDSAVYLCASSFGTSGGEQYFGPGTRLTVT.

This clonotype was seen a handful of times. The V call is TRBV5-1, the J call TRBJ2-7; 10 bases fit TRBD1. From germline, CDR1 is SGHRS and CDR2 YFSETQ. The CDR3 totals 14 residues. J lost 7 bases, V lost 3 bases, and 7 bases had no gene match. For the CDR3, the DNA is TGCGCCAGCAGCTCGGGACAGGGGAGCAAAGAGCAGTACTTC. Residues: CASSSGQGSKEQYF.

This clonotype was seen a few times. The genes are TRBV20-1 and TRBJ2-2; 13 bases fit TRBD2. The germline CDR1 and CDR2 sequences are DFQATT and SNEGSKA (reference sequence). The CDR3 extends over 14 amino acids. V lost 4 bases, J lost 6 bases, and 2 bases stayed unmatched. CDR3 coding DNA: TGCAGTGCTAAGGGGACTAGCGGGGCCGGGGAGCTGTTTTTT. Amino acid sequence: CSAKGTSGAGELFF.

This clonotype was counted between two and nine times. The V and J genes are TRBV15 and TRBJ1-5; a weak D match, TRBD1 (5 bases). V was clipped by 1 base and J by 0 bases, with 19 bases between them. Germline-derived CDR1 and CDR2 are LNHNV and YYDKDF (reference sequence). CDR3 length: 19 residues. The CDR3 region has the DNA TGTGCCACCAGCAGAGTTGATAGGGGCCACTATCTTAGCAATCAGCCCCAGCATTTT. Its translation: CATSRVDRGHYLSNQPQHF. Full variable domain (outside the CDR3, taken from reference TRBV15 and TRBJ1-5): DAMVIQNPRYQVTQFGKPVTLSCSQTLNHNVMYWYQQKSSQAPKLLFHYYDKDFNNEADTPDNFQSRRPNTSFCFLDIRSPGLGDTAMYLCATSRVDRGHYLSNQPQHFGDGTRLSIL.

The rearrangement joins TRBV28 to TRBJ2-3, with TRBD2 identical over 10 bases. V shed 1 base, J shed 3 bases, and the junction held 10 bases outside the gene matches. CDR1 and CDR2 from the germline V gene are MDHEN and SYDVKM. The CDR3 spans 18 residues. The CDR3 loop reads CASSLYAQRGGRTDTQYF. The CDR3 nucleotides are TGTGCCAGCAGTTTATATGCCCAGCGGGGGGGCCGAACAGATACGCAGTATTTT.

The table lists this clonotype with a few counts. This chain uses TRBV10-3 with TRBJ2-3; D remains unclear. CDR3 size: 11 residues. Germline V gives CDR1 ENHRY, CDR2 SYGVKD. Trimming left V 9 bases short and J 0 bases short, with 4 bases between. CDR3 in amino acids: CAITSTDTQYF. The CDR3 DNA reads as TGTGCCATAACCAGCACAGATACGCAGTATTTT.

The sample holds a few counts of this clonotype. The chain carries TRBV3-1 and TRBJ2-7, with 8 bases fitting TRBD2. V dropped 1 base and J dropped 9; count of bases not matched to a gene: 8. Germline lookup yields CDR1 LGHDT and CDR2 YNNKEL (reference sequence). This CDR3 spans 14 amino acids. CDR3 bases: TGTGCCAGCAGCCAAGTTTCAGCGGGAGTCGCGCAGTACTTC. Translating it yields CASSQVSAGVAQYF.

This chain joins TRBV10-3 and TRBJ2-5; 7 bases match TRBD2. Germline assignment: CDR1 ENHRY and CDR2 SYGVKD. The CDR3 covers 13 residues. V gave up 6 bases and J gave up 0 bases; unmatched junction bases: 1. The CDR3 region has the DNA TGTGCCATCAGGGGGACTAACCAAGAGACCCAGTACTTC. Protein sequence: CAIRGTNQETQYF.

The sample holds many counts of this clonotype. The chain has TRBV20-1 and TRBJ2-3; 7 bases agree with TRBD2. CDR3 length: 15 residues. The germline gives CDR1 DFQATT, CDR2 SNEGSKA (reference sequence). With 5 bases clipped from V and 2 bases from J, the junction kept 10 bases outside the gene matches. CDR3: CSAPRDYEYTDTQYF. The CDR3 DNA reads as TGCAGTGCTCCTCGGGACTACGAGTACACAGATACGCAGTATTTT.

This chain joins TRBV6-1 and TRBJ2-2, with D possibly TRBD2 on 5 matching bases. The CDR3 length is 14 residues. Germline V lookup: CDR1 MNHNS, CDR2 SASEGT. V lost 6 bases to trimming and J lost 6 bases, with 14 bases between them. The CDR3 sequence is CASSAPVGAGELFF. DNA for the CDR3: TGTGCCAGCAGCGCTCCCGTGGGAGCCGGGGAGCTGTTTTTT.

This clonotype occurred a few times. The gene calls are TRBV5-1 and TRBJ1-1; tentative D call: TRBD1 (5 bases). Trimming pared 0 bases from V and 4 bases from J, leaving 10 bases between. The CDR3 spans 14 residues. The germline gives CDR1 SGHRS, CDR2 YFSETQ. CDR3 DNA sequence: TGCGCCAGCAGCTTGGGGGGGTCCTTCACTGAAGCTTTCTTT. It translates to CASSLGGSFTEAFF.

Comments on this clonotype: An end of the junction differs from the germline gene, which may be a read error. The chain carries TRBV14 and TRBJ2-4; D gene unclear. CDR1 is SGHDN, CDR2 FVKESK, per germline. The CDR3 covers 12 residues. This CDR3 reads CASSEDSRTQYF. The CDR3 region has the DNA TGTGCCAGCAGCGAAGATTCCAGGACTCAGTACTTC.

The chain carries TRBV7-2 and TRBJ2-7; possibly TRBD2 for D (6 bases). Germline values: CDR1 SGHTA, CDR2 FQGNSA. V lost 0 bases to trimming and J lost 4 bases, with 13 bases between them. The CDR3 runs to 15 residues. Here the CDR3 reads CASSLARLGEYEQYF. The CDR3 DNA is TGTGCCAGCAGCTTAGCGAGACTAGGGGAGTACGAGCAGTACTTC.

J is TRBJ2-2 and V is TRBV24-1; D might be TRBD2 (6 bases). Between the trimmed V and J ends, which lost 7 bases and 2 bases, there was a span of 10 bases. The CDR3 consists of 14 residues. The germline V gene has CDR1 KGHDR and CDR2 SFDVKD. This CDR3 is CATSQRANTGELFF. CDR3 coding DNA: TGTGCCACCAGCCAGCGGGCCAACACCGGGGAGCTGTTTTTT.

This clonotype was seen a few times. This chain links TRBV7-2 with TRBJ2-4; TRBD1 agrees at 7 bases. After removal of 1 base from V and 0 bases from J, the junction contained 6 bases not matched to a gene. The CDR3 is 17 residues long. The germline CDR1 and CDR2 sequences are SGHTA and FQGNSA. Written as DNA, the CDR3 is TGTGCCAGCAGCTTAGGGACAGGTCTCATAGCCAAAAACATTCAGTACTTC. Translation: CASSLGTGLIAKNIQYF.